The 6 T cell receptor beta chains listed next were all sequenced from one sample in a study of blood T cell repertoires in COVID-19. Repertoires were generated with immunoSEQ multiplex PCR, while TCRdb's copy carries only in-frame clones and drops some. The top ten hold roughly 9% of the sample, which has about 59,000 clones, 91% seen once. The source material was peripheral blood. These receptor sequences come from a human donor in a cohort sampled during active COVID-19.

This sequence joins TRBV7-2 and TRBJ2-7; weak D call: TRBD2 (7 bases). There are 14 residues in the CDR3. V was shortened by 7 bases and J by 2 bases, with 15 bases between the two germline ends. Germline lookup yields CDR1 SGHTA and CDR2 FQGNSA. CDR3 sequence reads: CASTRRGGAYEQYF. The CDR3 nucleotides are TGTGCCAGCACGAGAAGGGGGGGGGCCTACGAGCAGTACTTC.

Comment on this clone: A junction boundary mismatches the germline segment, possibly from a read error. This chain uses TRBV7-2 with TRBJ1-2; TRBD1 aligns across 9 bases. From germline, CDR1 is SGHTA and CDR2 FQGNSA. The CDR3 is made up of 15 amino acids. DNA for the CDR3: TGTGCCAGCAGCGTAGCCGGGACAGGGTACTATGGCTACACCTTC. Protein sequence: CASSVAGTGYYGYTF.

The chain joins TRBV5-1 to TRBJ2-1, with TRBD1 matching over 9 bases. The CDR3 spans 15 residues. Trimming took 3 bases from V and 3 from J; bases not matched to a gene: 4. CDR1 is SGHRS, CDR2 YFSETQ, per germline. CDR3 nucleotides: TGCGCCAGCAGCTCCGGGACAGGGAACTACAATGAGCAGTTCTTC. Protein: CASSSGTGNYNEQFF.

The V call is TRBV6-2 or TRBV6-3, the J call TRBJ2-7, with a tentative D call TRBD1 (6 bases). The CDR3 runs to 16 residues. The V and J ends lost 4 bases and 5 bases respectively, with 21 bases between them. Germline CDR1 is MNHEY and CDR2 is SVGEGT. The CDR3: CASSFIRTVLRDEQYF. As DNA, the CDR3 is TGTGCCAGCAGTTTCATTCGGACAGTCCTTCGGGACGAGCAGTACTTC.

The chain uses TRBV28 and TRBJ1-5, with 9 bases aligning to TRBD1. The CDR3 runs 16 residues. V gave up 5 bases and J gave up 7 bases; unmatched junction bases: 12. Germline V CDR1 and CDR2: MDHEN, SYDVKM. Here the CDR3 DNA reads TGTGCCAGCAGTACAAAAAACAGGGGGCCGAGGCAGCCCCAGCATTTT. Amino acids: CASSTKNRGPRQPQHF.

The chain combines TRBV15 with TRBJ2-1, with D perhaps matching TRBD2 (6 bases). V shed 0 bases and J shed 3 bases, with 15 bases lying between them. Germline V CDR1 and CDR2: LNHNV, YYDKDF (reference sequence). The CDR3 runs to 17 residues. DNA for the CDR3: TGTGCCACCAGCAGAGAACCCCCGGGAGCGCGCTACAATGAGCAGTTCTTC. Translating it yields CATSREPPGARYNEQFF.